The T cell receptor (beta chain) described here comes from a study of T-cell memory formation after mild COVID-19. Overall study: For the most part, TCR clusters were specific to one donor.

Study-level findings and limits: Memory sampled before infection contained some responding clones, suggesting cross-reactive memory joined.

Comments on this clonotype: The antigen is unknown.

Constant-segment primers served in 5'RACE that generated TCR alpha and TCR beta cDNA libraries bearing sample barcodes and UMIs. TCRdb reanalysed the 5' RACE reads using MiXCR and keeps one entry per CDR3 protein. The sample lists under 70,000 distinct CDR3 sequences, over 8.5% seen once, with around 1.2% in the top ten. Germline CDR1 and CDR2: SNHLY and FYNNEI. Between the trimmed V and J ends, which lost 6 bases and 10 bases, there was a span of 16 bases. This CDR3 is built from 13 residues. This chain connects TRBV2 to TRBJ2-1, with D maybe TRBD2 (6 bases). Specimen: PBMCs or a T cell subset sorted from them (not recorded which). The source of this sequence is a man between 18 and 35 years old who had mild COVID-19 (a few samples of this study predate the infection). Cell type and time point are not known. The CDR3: CASSWDSELEQFF. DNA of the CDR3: TGTGCCAGCAGCTGGGACTCCGAGCTGGAGCAGTTCTTC.